This is a list of T cell receptor beta chains from one sample in a study of T cell responses to AZD1222 COVID-19 vaccine. Some clones are missing from TCRdb's copy, which holds only in-frame ones; the method was immunoSEQ multiplex PCR. Of approximately 100,000 clones listed, more than 85% were seen once; the top ten hold around 4.3%. Specimen: peripheral blood, collected on day 0 of AZD1222 vaccination. The origin of the receptors is an adult in good health. Each CDR3 is given without its conserved first and last residue. Fields, in order: J gene, V gene, CDR3 protein.

>TRBJ1-5|TRBV4-1
ASSPRAGINQPQH
>TRBJ2-1|TRBV19
ATRSGGLEQF
>TRBJ1-4|TRBV19
ASSMDGTLDEKLF
>TRBJ1-1|TRBV7-6
ASSLAATEVNTEAF
>TRBJ2-3|TRBV4-3
ASSPQGRGTDTQY
>TRBJ1-1|TRBV10-3
AISDTGTAAPEAF
>TRBJ1-1|TRBV7-8
ASSLGPTGYEAF
>TRBJ1-4|TRBV2
ARMDRDRGKLF
>TRBJ2-5|TRBV15
ATSREGSGGVQETQY
>TRBJ2-3|TRBV7-3
ASTSIPSGGTDTQY
>TRBJ2-7|TRBV11-2
ASSLGTAPSYEQY
>TRBJ1-6|TRBV20-1
SARMDSPLH
>TRBJ2-5|TRBV3-1/TRBV3-2
ASSQGVLETQY
>TRBJ1-4|TRBV5-4
ASSLEGAANEKLF
>TRBJ2-7|TRBV6-2/TRBV6-3
ASSYSYSYEQY
>TRBJ1-2|TRBV4-1
ASSPFVTANYGYT
>TRBJ2-7|TRBV11-2
ASSLAGTYEQY
>TRBJ2-1|TRBV6-6
ASTTGTGTYNEQF
>TRBJ2-7|TRBV9
ASSVGDSLTYEQY
>TRBJ2-1|TRBV24-1
ATSDPSERVREQF
>TRBJ1-4|TRBV24-1
ATSGVVTEKLF
>TRBJ2-1|TRBV12-5
ASGSYNEQF
>TRBJ1-1|TRBV6-5
ASSDRGKTEAF
>TRBJ2-2|TRBV28
ASSGTGVTGELF
>TRBJ1-3|TRBV27
ASSLRGQGWGNTIY
>TRBJ1-1|TRBV7-6
ASSLDSDTEAF